This TCR beta chain appears in the sequencing data of a study of shared clonotypes between healthy human individuals. Study-wide background: The study enrolled a couple of women and three men aged 18 to 49. Overall study findings and caveats: When naive CD4 clonotypes were compared across a handful of donors, approximately 5% were shared. Blood was the only sampled material, and tissue repertoires likely differ.

Only Caucasian adults living in Nashville, Tennessee served as donors. About this clone: Its antigen remains unknown.

Some clones are missing from TCRdb's copy, which holds only in-frame ones; the method was immunoSEQ multiplex PCR. The sample includes about 2.3 million clones, about 92% seen only once; the top ten take around 0.4%. The CDR3 sequence is 14 residues long. Germline V lookup: CDR1 SGHRS, CDR2 YFSETQ. Trimming took off 1 base at V and 3 bases at J, with 11 bases between the two ends. The sequencing sample was made of naive CD4+ T cells from PBMCs. Subset defined: CD45RA+ positively selected. The receptor comes from a man between 18 and 29 years old in good health. Some clones in this sample may be carry-over from other donors' samples. J is TRBJ2-7 and V is TRBV5-1; a weak D match, TRBD2 (5 bases). CDR3: CASSLISGYYEQYF. The CDR3 DNA reads TGCGCCAGCAGCTTGATATCGGGGTACTACGAGCAGTACTTC.